This is a list of T cell receptor beta chains from one sample in a study of STAT3 mutations in large granular lymphocyte leukemia. Generated by immunoSEQ multiplex PCR, the TCRdb table keeps only in-frame clones and is missing some. The repertoire consists of under 3,000 clones, with 49% occurring once and the leading ten covering approximately 55%. Sequenced: peripheral blood mononuclear cells. The source of these receptors is a man between 60 and 75 years old with T-cell large granular lymphocyte leukemia. Some clones in this sample may be carry-over from other donors' samples. Both conserved end residues are trimmed from each CDR3.

v_call cdr3_aa
TRBV5-6 ASSLGGGQY
TRBV5-1 ASSLAGQKIYEQY
TRBV25-1 ASSAGLDNSPLH
TRBV30 AWSVQSREAF
TRBV5-1 ASSRWTGGTDTQY
TRBV4-3 ASSLGAGQTYEQY
TRBV5-6 ASSLIRVRNTEAF
TRBV10-3 AIRPGTGRVYEQY
TRBV18 ASSRSTGEEAF
TRBV18 ASSPPTGRETGELF
TRBV28 ASRGESGVDEQY
TRBV30 AWSVYRQRIGYT
TRBV4-1 ASSQGTASYEQY
TRBV9 ASSVGQGGETQY